These 11 T cell receptor beta chains came from one sample sequenced in a study of PD-1 blockade in classical Hodgkin lymphoma. All patients experienced relapse after autologous stem cell transplantation, and brentuximab vedotin exposure was variable. The protocol was immunoSEQ multiplex PCR, while the TCRdb copy is restricted to in-frame clones and leaves out a portion. The sample carries some 38,000 clones, 60% to 85% recorded once. The sample consisted of peripheral blood mononuclear cells (PBMCs), taken at baseline. The receptors originated from a human donor with classical Hodgkin lymphoma.

This chain joins TRBV6-6 and TRBJ2-5, with D tentatively TRBD2 (6 bases). Trimming stripped 3 bases from V and 5 bases from J, with 16 bases between. This CDR3 has 15 amino acids. Germline CDR1 and CDR2: MNHNY and SVGAGI (reference sequence). CDR3 coding DNA: TGTGCCAGCAGTTATATACTTGTGGCGGGGGAGACCCAGTACTTC. This gives the protein CASSYILVAGETQYF.

V and J are TRBV5-1 and TRBJ2-3; D uncertain. CDR1 is SGHRS and CDR2 is YFSETQ in the germline V gene. The CDR3 has 14 residues. Trimming stripped 0 bases from V and 6 bases from J, with 11 bases between. CDR3 loop: CASSLARSDDTQYF. As DNA, the CDR3 is TGCGCCAGCAGCTTGGCCAGGTCCGACGATACGCAGTATTTT. The full variable domain, completed using reference TRBV5-1 and TRBJ2-3, is KAGVTQTPRYLIKTRGQQVTLSCSPISGHRSVSWYQQTPGQGLQFLFEYFSETQRNKGNFPGRFSGRQFSNSRSEMNVSTLELGDSALYLCASSLARSDDTQYFGPGTRLTVL.

The chain has TRBV30 and TRBJ2-7; possibly TRBD2 for D (6 bases). Germline loops: CDR1 GTSNPN, CDR2 SVGIG (reference sequence). The CDR3 is 13 amino acids. The ends were cut back, 0 bases at V and 4 bases at J, with 10 bases in the middle. In nucleotides, the CDR3 is TGTGCCTGGAGTGTACGACTAGGGTACGAGCAGTACTTC. Residues: CAWSVRLGYEQYF.

This clone was counted once. The chain uses TRBV5-6 and TRBJ2-7; D not resolved. There are 13 residues in the CDR3. Trimming shortened V by 4 bases and J by 3 bases, and 11 bases separated the two germline ends. CDR1 and CDR2 (germline): SGHDT, YYEEEE. As DNA, the CDR3 is TGTGCCAGCAGCCCATGGGCTAGCTACGAGCAGTACTTC. It codes for CASSPWASYEQYF. The full variable domain, its missing parts supplied by reference TRBV5-6 and TRBJ2-7, is DAGVTQSPTHLIKTRGQQVTLRCSPKSGHDTVSWYQQALGQGPQFIFQYYEEEERQRGNFPDRFSGHQFPNYSSELNVNALLLGDSALYLCASSPWASYEQYFGPGTRLTVT.

The chain recombines TRBV4-3 with TRBJ2-5; 8 bases are a match to TRBD1. Germline CDR1 LGHNA, CDR2 YSLEER. The trim removed 3 bases at V and 5 bases at J, leaving 5 bases unmatched. This CDR3 has 14 residues. CDR3 loop: CASSHRTGKETQYF. As DNA, the CDR3 is TGCGCCAGCAGCCACCGGACAGGGAAGGAGACCCAGTACTTC.

This chain uses TRBV7-9 with TRBJ2-5, with D possibly matching TRBD1 (6 bases). This CDR3 region has 13 residues. Germline V CDR1 and CDR2: SEHNR, FQNEAQ (reference sequence). Trimming took 5 bases from V and 12 from J, leaving 19 bases between them. As DNA, the CDR3 is TGTGCCAGCAGCCCTAACAGGGAAAGAGGGGAGTACTTC. It encodes CASSPNRERGEYF.

This chain joins TRBV10-3 and TRBJ1-5; the D is unclear. The V gene lost 9 bases and the J gene lost 5 bases, with 14 bases spanning the gap. CDR1 is ENHRY and CDR2 is SYGVKD in the germline V gene. This CDR3 contains 13 residues. The CDR3 region is CAMRAADDQPQHF. CDR3 nucleotide sequence: TGTGCCATGAGGGCCGCGGACGATCAGCCCCAGCATTTT.

The chain carries TRBV9 and TRBJ1-4, with 7 bases aligning to TRBD1. The CDR3 extends over 15 amino acids. V was clipped by 4 bases and J by 3 bases; unmatched bases: 6. The V gene's germline CDR1 is SGDLS and CDR2 YYNGEE. CDR3 in DNA: TGTGCCAGCAGCCCGCAGGGACAGCCTAATGAAAAACTGTTTTTT. Encoded protein: CASSPQGQPNEKLFF.

V usage is TRBV6-1 and J usage is TRBJ1-3; TRBD1 might be the D (5 bases). This CDR3 has 15 amino acids. CDR1 and CDR2 from the germline V gene are MNHNS and SASEGT. V was cut by 0 bases and J by 2 bases, with 8 bases left in between. The CDR3 sequence: CASSEARGAGNTIYF. The CDR3 coding sequence is TGTGCCAGCAGTGAAGCACGGGGGGCTGGAAACACCATATATTTT.

CDR3 nucleotides: TGTGCCAGCAGTTACTCGAATCCCTTGACAGGCACTGAAGCTTTCTTT. It encodes CASSYSNPLTGTEAFF. The chain recombines TRBV6-5 with TRBJ1-1; a weak D match, TRBD1 (6 bases). The V gene lost 0 bases and the J gene lost 4 bases, with 15 bases spanning the gap. This CDR3 region has 16 residues. The germline V gene has CDR1 MNHEY and CDR2 SVGAGI.

CDR3 residues: CASSFSLLRGDTQYF. The DNA for the CDR3 is TGTGCCAGCAGCTTCTCCCTACTCAGGGGAGATACGCAGTATTTT. V usage is TRBV7-9 and J usage is TRBJ2-3, with D maybe TRBD1 (6 bases). Germline-derived CDR1 and CDR2 are SEHNR and FQNEAQ (reference sequence). This CDR3 has 15 amino acids. V gave up 3 bases and J gave up 5 bases, with 15 bases separating them.